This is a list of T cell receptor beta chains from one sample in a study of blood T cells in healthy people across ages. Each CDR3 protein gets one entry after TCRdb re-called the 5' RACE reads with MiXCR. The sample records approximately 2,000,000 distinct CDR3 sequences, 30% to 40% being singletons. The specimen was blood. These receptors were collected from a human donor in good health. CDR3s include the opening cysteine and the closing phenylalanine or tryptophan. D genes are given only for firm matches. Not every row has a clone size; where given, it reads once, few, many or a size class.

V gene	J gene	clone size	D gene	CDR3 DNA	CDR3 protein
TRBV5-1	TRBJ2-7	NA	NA	TGCGCCAGCAGCTTCGGTCCCTCGACAGGCTTCGAGCAGTACTTC	CASSFGPSTGFEQYF
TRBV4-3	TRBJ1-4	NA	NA	TGCGCCAGCAGCCAAGATGCTTTTTATAATCGGCTGTTTTTT	CASSQDAFYNRLFF
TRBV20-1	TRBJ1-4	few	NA	TGCAGTGCTAGAGGCGGGACAACTAATGAAAAACTGTTTTTT	CSARGGTTNEKLFF
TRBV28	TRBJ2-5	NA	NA	TGTGCCAGCAGTCTTTTAGCGGAGAGCCAAGAGACCCAGTACTTC	CASSLLAESQETQYF
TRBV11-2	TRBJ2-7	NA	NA	TGTGCCAGCAGCTCCCCCCGGAGGAGAGTCTACGAGCAGTACTTC	CASSSPRRRVYEQYF
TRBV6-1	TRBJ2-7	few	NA	TGTGCCAGCAGTTGGGGAAGAGTGAACGAGCAGTACTTC	CASSWGRVNEQYF
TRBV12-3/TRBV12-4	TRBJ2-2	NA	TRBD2	TGTGCCAGCAGTGCTGGACTAGCGGGGGGCTATATCACCGGGGAGCTGTTTTTT	CASSAGLAGGYITGELFF
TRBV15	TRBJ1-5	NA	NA	TGTGCCACCAGCAGAGGCGTTAACAATCAGCCCCAGCATTTT	CATSRGVNNQPQHF
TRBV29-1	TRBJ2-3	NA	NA	TGCAGCGTTGAACCCCAGGGCCCAGATACGCAGTATTTT	CSVEPQGPDTQYF
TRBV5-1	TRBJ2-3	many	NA	TGTGCCAGCAGCTTGGAGGGGTTGACAGATACGCAGTATTTT	CASSLEGLTDTQYF
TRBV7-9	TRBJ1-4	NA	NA	TGTGCCAGCAGCCACATATCAACTAATGAAAAACTGTTTTTT	CASSHISTNEKLFF
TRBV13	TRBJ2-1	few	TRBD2	TGTGCCAGCAGGGAGTTCCGGGACTACAGCTCCTTTGAGCAGTTCTTC	CASREFRDYSSFEQFF
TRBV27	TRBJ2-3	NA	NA	TGTGCCAGCAGTTTGGTCTTCGGGGGCGGTAGCACAGATACGCAGTATTTT	CASSLVFGGGSTDTQYF
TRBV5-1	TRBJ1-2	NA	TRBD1	TGCGCCAGCAGCTCAGACAGGGGCTGGGGCTACACCTTC	CASSSDRGWGYTF
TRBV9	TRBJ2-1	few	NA	TGTGCCAGCAGCGTAGGTTCTAGCGTCAATGAGCAGTTCTTC	CASSVGSSVNEQFF
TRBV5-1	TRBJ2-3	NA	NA	TGCGCCAGCAGCTCGGACGGACACAGCCCAGATACGCAGTATTTT	CASSSDGHSPDTQYF
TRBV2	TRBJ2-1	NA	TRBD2	TGTGCCAGCAGGGGGGGGATCCGGGGGAATGAGCAGTTCTTC	CASRGGIRGNEQFF
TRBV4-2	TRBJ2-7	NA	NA	TGTGCCAGCAGCCAAGAAGCAGCGAGCTCCTACGAGCAGTACTTC	CASSQEAASSYEQYF
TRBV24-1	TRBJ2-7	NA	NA	TGTGCCACCAGTGATATAGGACAGACCGGATCCTACGAGCAGTACTTC	CATSDIGQTGSYEQYF
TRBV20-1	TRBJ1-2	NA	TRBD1	TGCAGTGCCCCCCCGGGCAGGGGGATATATGGCTACACCTTC	CSAPPGRGIYGYTF
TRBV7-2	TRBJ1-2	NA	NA	TGTGCCAGCAGCTTACCAGGGAGGGACTATGGCTACACCTTC	CASSLPGRDYGYTF
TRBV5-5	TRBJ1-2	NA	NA	TGTGCCAGCAGCGAGGAACAGCAGAGCTATGGCTACACCTTC	CASSEEQQSYGYTF
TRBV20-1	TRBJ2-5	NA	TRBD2	TGCAGTCCCCAAACCTTAGCGGGGGGCTTTGAAGAGACCCAGTACTTC	CSPQTLAGGFEETQYF
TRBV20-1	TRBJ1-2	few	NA	TGCAGTGCTGAGAAGGGGCTCCGTGCGAACTATGGCTACACCTTC	CSAEKGLRANYGYTF
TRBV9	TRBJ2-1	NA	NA	TGTGCCAGAAGCGTAGAACAGAGCAAGCAGTTCTTC	CARSVEQSKQFF
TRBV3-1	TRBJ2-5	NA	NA	TGTGCCAGCAGCCAAGACACTACTGAAGAGACCCAGTACTTC	CASSQDTTEETQYF
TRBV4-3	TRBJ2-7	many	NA	TGCGCCAGCAGCCAAGAAGTGTCCTACGAGCAGTACTTC	CASSQEVSYEQYF
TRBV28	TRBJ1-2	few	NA	TGTGCCAGCGGGTTGAGTGGCAGAAGATTCTATGGCTACACCTTC	CASGLSGRRFYGYTF
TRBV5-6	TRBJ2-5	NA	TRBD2	TGTGCCAGCAGCCGGGGGGGGCGCAAAGAGACCCAGTACTTC	CASSRGGRKETQYF
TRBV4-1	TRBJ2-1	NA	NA	TGCGCCGGCAGCCAAGAAAGGAATGAGCAGTTCTTC	CAGSQERNEQFF
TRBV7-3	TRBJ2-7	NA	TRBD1	TGTGCCAGCAGCTTAGGACAGGGGATGTACGAGCAGTACTTC	CASSLGQGMYEQYF
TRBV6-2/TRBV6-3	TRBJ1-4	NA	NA	TGTGCCGGCTTTGGGGAAAAACTGTTTTTT	CAGFGEKLFF
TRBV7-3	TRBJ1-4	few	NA	TGTGCCAGCAGCTTAATTCTCGGTGAAAAACTGTTTTTT	CASSLILGEKLFF
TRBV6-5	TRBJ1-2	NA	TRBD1	TGTGTCAGCAGTTATACAGGGGGCTCATATGGCTACACCTTC	CVSSYTGGSYGYTF
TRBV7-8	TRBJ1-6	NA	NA	TGTGCCAGCAGCTTAGAGTATGTTGGGTCACCCCTCCACTTT	CASSLEYVGSPLHF
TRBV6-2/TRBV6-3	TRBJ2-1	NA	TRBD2	TGTGCCAGCAACAACGGGGGGACTGGGCGTGAGCAGTTCTTC	CASNNGGTGREQFF
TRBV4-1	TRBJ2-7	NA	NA	TGCGCCAGCAGCCATAGCGGATTCTCCTACGAGCAGTACTTC	CASSHSGFSYEQYF
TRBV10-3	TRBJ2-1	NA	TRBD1	TGTGCCATCAACCGGGACAGGGATTACAATGAGCAGTTCTTC	CAINRDRDYNEQFF
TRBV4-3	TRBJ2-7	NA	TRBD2	TGCCCCAGCAGCCCACAGACTAGCGGGGGCTACGAGCAGTACTTC	CPSSPQTSGGYEQYF
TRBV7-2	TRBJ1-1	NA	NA	TGTGCCAGCAGCCCAGCCGGTGGGTACACTGAAGCTTTCTTT	CASSPAGGYTEAFF
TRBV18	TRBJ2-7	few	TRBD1	TGTGCCAGCTCACCCCCAAGTGGGGGACAGGGTAGATGGGAGCAGTACTTC	CASSPPSGGQGRWEQYF
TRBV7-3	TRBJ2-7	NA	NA	TGTGCCAGCAGCCCGACAGGGCTCCGGGAGGCCCAGTACTTC	CASSPTGLREAQYF
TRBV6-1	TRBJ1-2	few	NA	TGTGCCAGCACCCCAATACAGAAGGGCAACTATGGCTACACCTTC	CASTPIQKGNYGYTF
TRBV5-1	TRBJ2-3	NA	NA	TGCGCCAGCAGCTTGGTTCCCAGTAACACAGATACGCAGTATTTT	CASSLVPSNTDTQYF
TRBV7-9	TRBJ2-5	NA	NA	TGTGCCAGCAGCCCCCGGGGGAGGGGGAATGAGCAGTACTTC	CASSPRGRGNEQYF
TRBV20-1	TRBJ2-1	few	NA	TGCAGTGCTGGGACCGGGGGCGACAATGAGCAGTTCTTC	CSAGTGGDNEQFF
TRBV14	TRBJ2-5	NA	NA	TGTGCCAGCAGCCAAGGACGCCTCCCTCAAGAGACCCAGTACTTC	CASSQGRLPQETQYF
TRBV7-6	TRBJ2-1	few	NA	TGTGCCAGCAGCTTAAAGGGGGGGGCCTATGATGAGCAGTTCTTC	CASSLKGGAYDEQFF
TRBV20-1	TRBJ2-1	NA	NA	TGCAGTACTAGTACTGGTTTCTACAATGAGCAGTTCTTC	CSTSTGFYNEQFF
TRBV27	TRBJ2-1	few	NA	TGTGCCAGCGTGGAACAACTGGGCAATGAGCAGTTCTTC	CASVEQLGNEQFF
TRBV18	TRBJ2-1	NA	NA	TGTGCCAGCTCACCCTTGGGGCTTGAGCAGTTCTTC	CASSPLGLEQFF
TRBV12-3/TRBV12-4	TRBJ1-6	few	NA	TGTGCCAGCAGTTTAGTATTTGATTCACCCCTCCACTTT	CASSLVFDSPLHF
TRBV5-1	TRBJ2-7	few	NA	TGCGCCAGCAGCTTGCAGACAGGTTCCTACGAGCAGTACTTC	CASSLQTGSYEQYF
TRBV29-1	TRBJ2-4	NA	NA	TGCAGCGTTGACCCCCCGGGGGCTGGGGAGCAGTACTTC	CSVDPPGAGEQYF
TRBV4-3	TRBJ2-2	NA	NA	TGCGCCAGCAGCCAAGGGGTGGGGCGCGACACCGGGGAGCTGTTTTTT	CASSQGVGRDTGELFF
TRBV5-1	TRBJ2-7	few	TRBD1	TGCGCCAGCAGCTCCGGGACAGCTTTCTACGAGCAGTACTTC	CASSSGTAFYEQYF
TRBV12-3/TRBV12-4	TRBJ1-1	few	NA	TGTGCCAGCAGTTTAACCGGGGAGGCCACTGAAGCTTTCTTT	CASSLTGEATEAFF